This TCR beta chain emerged from a study of cytomegalovirus exposure and HLA in healthy donors. Germline values: CDR1 MNHEY, CDR2 SMNVEV (reference sequence). The CDR3 is 12 residues long. J was trimmed by 8 bases and V by 6 bases; bases with no gene match: 4. The protocol was immunoSEQ multiplex PCR, while the TCRdb copy is restricted to in-frame clones and leaves out a portion. Of 100,000 to 150,000 clones in the sample, roughly 89% were seen once. Findings and caveats of the study: Cytomegalovirus association was listed for roughly 160 TCR beta chains.

On this clone: No antigen is known for it.

This receptor was taken from a woman aged 18-29 years in good health and CMV-seronegative. What was sequenced was PBMCs. This chain connects TRBV27 to TRBJ1-2; 9 bases map to TRBD1. Here the CDR3 reads CASRQGAKGYTF. For the CDR3, the DNA is TGTGCCAGCAGACAGGGGGCGAAAGGCTACACCTTC.